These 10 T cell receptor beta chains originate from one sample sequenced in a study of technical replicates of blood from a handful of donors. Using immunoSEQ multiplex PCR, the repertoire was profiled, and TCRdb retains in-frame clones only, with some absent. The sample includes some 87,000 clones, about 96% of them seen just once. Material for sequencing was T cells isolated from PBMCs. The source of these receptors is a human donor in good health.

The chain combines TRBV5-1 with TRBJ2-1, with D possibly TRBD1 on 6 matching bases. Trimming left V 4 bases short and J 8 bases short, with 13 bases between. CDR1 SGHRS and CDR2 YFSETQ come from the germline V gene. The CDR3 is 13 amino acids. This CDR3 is CASSLGTQDEQFF. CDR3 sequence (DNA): TGCGCCAGCAGCCTGGGGACACAAGATGAGCAGTTCTTC. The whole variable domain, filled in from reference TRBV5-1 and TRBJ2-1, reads KAGVTQTPRYLIKTRGQQVTLSCSPISGHRSVSWYQQTPGQGLQFLFEYFSETQRNKGNFPGRFSGRQFSNSRSEMNVSTLELGDSALYLCASSLGTQDEQFFGPGTRLTVL.

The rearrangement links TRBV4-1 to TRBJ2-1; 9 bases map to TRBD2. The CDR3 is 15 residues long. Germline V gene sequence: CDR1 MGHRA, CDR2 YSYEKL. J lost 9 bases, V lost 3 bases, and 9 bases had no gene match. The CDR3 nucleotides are TGCGCCAGCAGCCACCCCGCAGCGGGAGGCAGTGAGCAGTTCTTC. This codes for CASSHPAAGGSEQFF.

This chain's CDR3 is CASSFRDRDLYF. The CDR3, as DNA: TGTGCCAGCAGCTTCCGGGACAGGGACCTGTATTTT. J is TRBJ2-3 and V is TRBV11-3; 9 bases are shared with TRBD1. The germline V gene encodes CDR1 SGHNT and CDR2 YENEEA. This CDR3 is 12 amino acids long. V was pared by 3 bases and J by 14 bases, with 6 bases of the junction left unmatched. Full variable domain (outside the CDR3, taken from reference TRBV11-3 and TRBJ2-3): EAGVVQSPRYKIIEKKQPVAFWCNPISGHNTLYWYLQNLGQGPELLIRYENEEAVDDSQLPKDRFSAERLKGVDSTLKIQPAELGDSAVYLCASSFRDRDLYFGPGTRLTVL.

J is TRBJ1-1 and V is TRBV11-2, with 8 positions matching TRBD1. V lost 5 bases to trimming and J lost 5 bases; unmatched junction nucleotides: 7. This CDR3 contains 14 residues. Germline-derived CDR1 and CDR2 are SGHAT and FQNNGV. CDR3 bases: TGTGCCAGCAGCAACTCCCAGGGGGCAACTGAAGCTTTCTTT. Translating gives CASSNSQGATEAFF.

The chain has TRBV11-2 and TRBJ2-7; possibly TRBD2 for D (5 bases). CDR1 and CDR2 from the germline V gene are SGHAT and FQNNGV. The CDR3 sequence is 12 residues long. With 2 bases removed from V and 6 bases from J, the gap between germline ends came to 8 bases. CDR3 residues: CASSLTRTEQYF. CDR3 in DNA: TGTGCCAGCAGCTTAACTAGAACCGAGCAGTACTTC.

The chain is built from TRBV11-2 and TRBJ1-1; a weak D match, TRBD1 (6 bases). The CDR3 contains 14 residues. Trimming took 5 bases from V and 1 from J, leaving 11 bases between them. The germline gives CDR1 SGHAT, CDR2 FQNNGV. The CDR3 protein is CASSRQVKNTEAFF. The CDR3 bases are TGTGCCAGCAGCCGACAGGTAAAGAACACTGAAGCTTTCTTT. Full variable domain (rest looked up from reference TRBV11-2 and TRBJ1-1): EAGVAQSPRYKIIEKRQSVAFWCNPISGHATLYWYQQILGQGPKLLIQFQNNGVVDDSQLPKDRFSAERLKGVDSTLKIQPAKLEDSAVYLCASSRQVKNTEAFFGQGTRLTVV.

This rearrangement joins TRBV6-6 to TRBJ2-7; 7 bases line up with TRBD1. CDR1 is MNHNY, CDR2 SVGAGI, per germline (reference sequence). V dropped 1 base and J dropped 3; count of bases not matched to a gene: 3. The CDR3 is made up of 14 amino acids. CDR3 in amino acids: CASSYLQGYYEQYF. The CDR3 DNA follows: TGTGCCAGCAGTTACTTACAGGGGTACTACGAGCAGTACTTC.

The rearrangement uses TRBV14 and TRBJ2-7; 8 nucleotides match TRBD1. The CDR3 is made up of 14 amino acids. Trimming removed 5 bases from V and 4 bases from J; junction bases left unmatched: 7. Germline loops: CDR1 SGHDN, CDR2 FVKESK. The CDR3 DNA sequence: TGTGCCAGCAGCGCGGGGACAGGCAAGTACGAGCAGTACTTC. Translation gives CASSAGTGKYEQYF.

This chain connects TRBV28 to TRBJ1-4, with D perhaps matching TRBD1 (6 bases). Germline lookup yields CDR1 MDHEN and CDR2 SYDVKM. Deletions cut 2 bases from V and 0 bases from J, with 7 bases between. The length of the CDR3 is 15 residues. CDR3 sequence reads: CASSLQGTTNEKLFF. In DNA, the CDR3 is TGTGCCAGCAGTTTACAGGGGACAACTAATGAAAAACTGTTTTTT. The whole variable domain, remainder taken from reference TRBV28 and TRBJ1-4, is DVKVTQSSRYLVKRTGEKVFLECVQDMDHENMFWYRQDPGLGLRLIYFSYDVKMKEKGDIPEGYSVSREKKERFSLILESASTNQTSMYLCASSLQGTTNEKLFFGSGTQLSVL.

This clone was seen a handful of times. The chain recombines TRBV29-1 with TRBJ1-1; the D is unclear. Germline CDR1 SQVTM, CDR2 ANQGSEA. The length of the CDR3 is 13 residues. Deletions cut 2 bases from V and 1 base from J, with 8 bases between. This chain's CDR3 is CSVEKAGNTEAFF. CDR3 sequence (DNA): TGCAGCGTTGAAAAGGCAGGGAACACTGAAGCTTTCTTT.